Below, 14 T cell receptor beta chains from the same sample are listed, as sequenced in a study of neurological immune-mediated disorders. MiXCR, applied by TCRdb to the 5' RACE reads, yields one record per CDR3 protein. The sample carries around 70,000 distinct CDR3 sequences, less than 5.5% recorded once. Sample: PBMCs. The receptor source for this set is a woman in her twenties or thirties with multiple sclerosis.

This clonotype occurred many times. The V gene is TRBV6-2 or TRBV6-3, the J gene TRBJ1-2; possible D gene TRBD1, 5 bases. V was trimmed by 6 bases and J by 0 bases, leaving 8 bases between them. Per the germline V gene, CDR1 is MNHEY and CDR2 is SVGEGT. The CDR3 contains 13 residues. The DNA of the CDR3 is TGTGCCAGCAGCGGGACGGCTAACTATGGCTACACCTTC. This gives the protein CASSGTANYGYTF.

This clonotype was counted only a few times. The chain uses TRBV6-6 and TRBJ2-1, with 10 bases matching TRBD1. This CDR3 spans 14 amino acids. Germline lookup yields CDR1 MNHNY and CDR2 SVGAGI (reference sequence). V gave up 8 bases and J gave up 6 bases; unmatched junction bases: 7. The CDR3 is CASAGTGVVNEQFF. The CDR3 DNA reads TGTGCCAGCGCCGGGACAGGGGTCGTCAATGAGCAGTTCTTC.

This clonotype has a handful of counts. The chain combines TRBV18 with TRBJ2-1; TRBD2 matches at 7 bases. The germline V gene has CDR1 KGHSH and CDR2 LQKENI. CDR3 length: 13 amino acids. Trimming removed 5 bases from V and 9 bases from J; junction bases left unmatched: 7. The CDR3 reads CASSSGEGLEQFF. The CDR3 DNA is TGTGCCAGCTCATCCGGGGAGGGACTTGAGCAGTTCTTC.

This clonotype was recorded at least ten times. The junction differs from germline at one of its ends, possibly a read error. V usage is TRBV6-6 and J usage is TRBJ1-6; 7 bases map to TRBD1. The CDR3 has 14 amino acids. CDR1 is MNHNY and CDR2 is SVGAGI in the germline V gene (reference sequence). CDR3 DNA sequence: TGTGCCAGCAGAAACAGGGGAAATAATTCACCCCTCAACTTT. This sequence encodes CASRNRGNNSPLNF.

This clonotype was counted ten times or more. The chain employs TRBV5-5 and TRBJ2-5; D remains unclear. The CDR3 totals 12 residues. V was clipped by 5 bases and J by 4 bases, with 9 bases between them. Germline V CDR1 and CDR2: SGHKS, YYEKEE (reference sequence). The CDR3: CASRPLGETQYF. In nucleotides, the CDR3 is TGTGCCAGCAGACCATTGGGAGAGACCCAGTACTTC.

In its sample, this clonotype was seen many times. This chain uses TRBV20-1 with TRBJ2-7; D may be TRBD2 (5 bases). CDR1 and CDR2 from the germline V gene are DFQATT and SNEGSKA (reference sequence). The CDR3 sequence is 13 residues long. V was shortened by 5 bases and J by 2 bases, with 13 bases between the two germline ends. The CDR3 loop reads CSAEGGRTYEQYF. The CDR3 coding sequence is TGCAGTGCTGAGGGTGGACGGACCTACGAGCAGTACTTC.

In this sample, this clonotype turned up many times. The V call is TRBV7-6, the J call TRBJ2-7; D is tentatively TRBD1 or TRBD2 (5 bases each). The length of the CDR3 is 14 residues. Germline V gives CDR1 SGHVS, CDR2 FNYEAQ. V lost 1 base and J 5 bases, leaving 12 bases between the germline ends. CDR3 sequence reads: CASSLGDEGDEQYF. In DNA, the CDR3 is TGTGCCAGCAGCTTAGGGGACGAAGGGGACGAGCAGTACTTC.

This clonotype was seen a few times. This chain's CDR3 is CASSLGTYTYEQYF. CDR3 nucleotide sequence: TGTGCCAGCAGCTTAGGGACTTACACCTACGAGCAGTACTTC. J is TRBJ2-7 and V is TRBV7-2; D might be TRBD2 (5 bases). The V end lost 1 base, the J end lost 2 bases, and 9 bases lay between the germline ends. CDR1 is SGHTA, CDR2 FQGNSA, per germline. The CDR3 consists of 14 residues.

This clonotype was seen repeatedly, ten times or more. The J gene is TRBJ2-7, the V gene TRBV20-1, with TRBD2 matching 8 bases. Germline trimming cut 6 bases from V and 0 bases from J; bases unmatched to any gene: 10. The CDR3 has 15 amino acids. Per the germline V gene, CDR1 is DFQATT and CDR2 is SNEGSKA (reference sequence). The DNA of the CDR3 is TGCAGTGCCGTCCTCGGGGGGGGGAGCTCCTACGAGCAGTACTTC. It is translated as CSAVLGGGSSYEQYF.

This clonotype was observed at least ten times. The V and J genes are TRBV12-5 and TRBJ2-6, with unresolved D. The CDR3 totals 13 residues. Germline lookup yields CDR1 LGHNT and CDR2 FRNRAP. Between the trimmed V and J ends, which lost 1 base and 4 bases, there was a span of 2 bases. CDR3 region: CASGLAGANVLTF. The CDR3 DNA is TGTGCTAGTGGTTTGGCCGGGGCCAACGTCCTGACTTTC.

This clonotype was found many times. The chain couples TRBV4-2 to TRBJ2-5, with 8 bases identical to TRBD2. Losses at the gene ends were 5 bases for V and 5 bases for J; bases not matched to a gene: 7. Germline V gene data show CDR1 as LGHNA and CDR2 as YNFKEQ. This CDR3 contains 14 residues. CDR3 amino acids: CASSSGGARETQYF. As DNA, the CDR3 is TGTGCCAGCAGCTCCGGGGGGGCCCGGGAGACCCAGTACTTC.

This sequence joins TRBV20-1 and TRBJ1-2; D uncertain. Germline V CDR1 and CDR2: DFQATT, SNEGSKA (reference sequence). This CDR3 is 12 amino acids long. Trimming cost V 8 bases and J 4 bases, with 14 bases left between them. The CDR3 DNA reads as TGCAGTCCCAAGGGTGCCCGCTATGGCTACACCTTC. It is translated as CSPKGARYGYTF.

This clonotype was recorded at least ten times. The junction and the germline gene differ at one end; a read error may be behind it. The rearrangement uses TRBV12-3 or TRBV12-4 and TRBJ1-5; D remains ambiguous. The CDR3 spans 12 residues. This CDR3 reads CASSLAPQPQNF. For the CDR3, the DNA is TGTGCCAGCAGTTTAGCGCCTCAGCCCCAGAATTTT.

Ten or more counts support this clonotype. This chain uses TRBV28 with TRBJ2-1; TRBD2 agrees at 8 bases. CDR3 length: 14 amino acids. Germline values: CDR1 MDHEN, CDR2 SYDVKM. Trimming took 2 bases from V and 8 from J; bases not matched to a gene: 5. CDR3 bases: TGTGCCAGCAGTTTAGTCGGGGGGGCCGATGAGCAGTTCTTC. Residues: CASSLVGGADEQFF.